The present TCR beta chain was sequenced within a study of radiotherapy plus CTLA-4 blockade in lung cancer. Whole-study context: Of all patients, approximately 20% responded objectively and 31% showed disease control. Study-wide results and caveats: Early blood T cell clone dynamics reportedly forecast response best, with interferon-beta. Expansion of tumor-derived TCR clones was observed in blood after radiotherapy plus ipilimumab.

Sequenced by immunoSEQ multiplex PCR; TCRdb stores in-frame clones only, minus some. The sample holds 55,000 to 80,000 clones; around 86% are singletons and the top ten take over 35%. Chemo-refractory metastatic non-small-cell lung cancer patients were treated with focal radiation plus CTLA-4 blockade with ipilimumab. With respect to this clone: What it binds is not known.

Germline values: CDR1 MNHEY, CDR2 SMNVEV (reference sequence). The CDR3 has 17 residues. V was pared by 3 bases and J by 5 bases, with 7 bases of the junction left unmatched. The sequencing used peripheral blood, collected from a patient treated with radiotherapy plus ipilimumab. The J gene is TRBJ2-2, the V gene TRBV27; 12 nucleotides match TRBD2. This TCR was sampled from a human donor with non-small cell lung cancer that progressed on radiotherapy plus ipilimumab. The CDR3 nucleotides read TGTGCCAGCAGTTTCCTAGCGGGAGGGCCGCGTACCGGGGAGCTGTTTTTT. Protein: CASSFLAGGPRTGELFF.